This paragraph covers one T cell receptor (beta chain) sequence. The record originates from a study of cytomegalovirus exposure and HLA in healthy donors. As for the study in general: Genetic ancestry analysis placed 81% of the 350 to 500 donors that were genotyped in the Caucasian-associated cluster.

CDR1 and CDR2 (germline): MNHNS, SASEGT. Trimming shortened V by 3 bases and J by 7 bases, and 13 bases separated the two germline ends. The CDR3 contains 14 residues. In the PCR, 60 Vbeta and 13 Jbeta primers were used. Sequenced by immunoSEQ multiplex PCR; TCRdb stores in-frame clones only, minus some. The sample lists about 190,000 clones, 74% seen once, with approximately 3.1% in the top ten. The chain employs TRBV6-1 and TRBJ2-1; possible D gene TRBD2, 6 bases. The sample taken for sequencing was PBMCs. The TCR was taken from a young woman in good health and CMV-seropositive. The CDR3 DNA reads TGTGCCAGCAGTGATGCGGGCCGGGGGAATGAGCAGTTCTTC. This gives the protein CASSDAGRGNEQFF.